Listed below are T cell receptor beta chains from one sample, sequenced in a study of T cells in Graves' hyperthyroidism and ophthalmopathy. Using its own MiXCR run on the multiplex PCR reads, TCRdb lists one record per CDR3 protein. Of fewer than 400,000 distinct CDR3 sequences listed, around 16% were seen once; the top ten hold roughly 33%. The sequenced material came from blood. The source is a man under 40 with Graves' hyperthyroidism. Each CDR3 is given with its conserved first and last residue. D genes are given only for firm matches. Clone size is shown for a subset of rows, as once, few, many or a class of expanded clone.

size: many
V: TRBV11-2
J: TRBJ2-1
D: -
CDR3: CASSLPSSNEQFF
DNA: TGTGCCAGCAGCTTACCATCATCTAATGAGCAGTTCTTC

size: -
V: TRBV7-3
J: TRBJ1-1
D: TRBD1
CDR3: CASSLGQGGGTEAFF
DNA: TGTGCCAGCAGCCTCGGACAGGGTGGTGGCACTGAAGCTTTCTTT

size: many
V: TRBV5-1
J: TRBJ2-1
D: -
CDR3: CASNGGSYNEQFF
DNA: TGCGCCAGCAACGGGGGCTCCTACAATGAGCAGTTCTTC

size: -
V: TRBV30
J: TRBJ1-6
D: -
CDR3: CACTPGGDGSPLHF
DNA: TGTGCCTGTACCCCGGGGGGAGATGGGTCACCCCTCCACTTT

size: many
V: TRBV30
J: TRBJ1-2
D: -
CDR3: CAWRQVGAGYTF
DNA: TGTGCCTGGAGACAGGTCGGCGCCGGCTACACCTTC

size: many
V: TRBV27
J: TRBJ1-2
D: TRBD1
CDR3: CASSRSRDRGHYGYTF
DNA: TGTGCCAGCAGCCGTTCTCGGGACAGGGGACACTATGGCTACACCTTC

size: -
V: TRBV9
J: TRBJ1-6
D: -
CDR3: CASSVEGVNSPLHF
DNA: TGTGCCAGCAGCGTAGAAGGGGTTAATTCACCCCTCCACTTT

size: -
V: TRBV10-1
J: TRBJ2-7
D: -
CDR3: CASSEALDYEQYF
DNA: TGCGCCAGCAGTGAGGCCTTAGACTACGAGCAGTACTTC

size: few
V: TRBV4-2
J: TRBJ2-3
D: TRBD1
CDR3: CASSQVVTGADTQYF
DNA: TGTGCCAGCAGCCAAGTGGTGACAGGGGCAGATACGCAGTATTTT

size: many
V: TRBV20-1
J: TRBJ1-1
D: -
CDR3: CSADPVGGEAFF
DNA: TGCAGTGCCGACCCTGTGGGGGGTGAAGCTTTCTTT

size: -
V: TRBV24-1
J: TRBJ2-1
D: -
CDR3: CATSERDRFEDEQFF
DNA: TGTGCCACCAGTGAGCGGGACCGATTTGAAGATGAGCAGTTCTTC

size: few
V: TRBV30
J: TRBJ1-2
D: TRBD1
CDR3: CAWSVPRTGTDYGYTF
DNA: TGTGCCTGGAGTGTTCCACGGACAGGGACGGACTATGGCTACACCTTC

size: -
V: TRBV20-1
J: TRBJ1-6
D: -
CDR3: CSVRLEENSPLHF
DNA: TGCAGTGTAAGACTGGAGGAGAATTCACCCCTCCACTTT

size: -
V: TRBV19
J: TRBJ2-1
D: -
CDR3: CASSPPGYSYNEQFF
DNA: TGTGCCAGTAGTCCCCCGGGGTACTCCTACAATGAGCAGTTCTTC

size: many
V: TRBV6-1
J: TRBJ1-6
D: -
CDR3: CASTGPGDNSPLHF
DNA: TGTGCCAGCACCGGACCCGGGGATAATTCACCCCTCCACTTT

size: -
V: TRBV7-2
J: TRBJ2-1
D: -
CDR3: CASSFGGGAVYNEQFF
DNA: TGTGCCAGCAGCTTCGGGGGCGGAGCCGTCTACAATGAGCAGTTCTTC

size: many
V: TRBV28
J: TRBJ2-1
D: -
CDR3: CASSFENNEQFF
DNA: TGTGCCAGCAGTTTCGAGAACAATGAGCAGTTCTTC

size: -
V: TRBV12-3/TRBV12-4
J: TRBJ2-6
D: TRBD1
CDR3: CASSLGRGSGGANVLTF
DNA: TGTGCCAGCAGTTTGGGCAGGGGGAGCGGCGGGGCCAACGTCCTGACTTTC

size: many
V: TRBV3-1
J: TRBJ2-1
D: -
CDR3: CASSREGLYNEQFF
DNA: TGTGCCAGCAGCCGAGAGGGGTTGTACAATGAGCAGTTCTTC

size: many
V: TRBV7-2
J: TRBJ2-7
D: TRBD2
CDR3: CASSFLGLDREQYF
DNA: TGTGCCAGCAGCTTCCTTGGACTAGATCGAGAGCAGTACTTC

size: many
V: TRBV5-1
J: TRBJ2-6
D: -
CDR3: CASSLGLLASGANVLTF
DNA: TGCGCCAGCAGCTTGGGACTACTAGCATCAGGGGCCAACGTCCTGACTTTC

size: many
V: TRBV12-3/TRBV12-4
J: TRBJ1-2
D: -
CDR3: CASSLGGRRGTYGYTF
DNA: TGTGCCAGCAGTTTAGGGGGACGACGGGGAACCTATGGCTACACCTTC

size: few
V: TRBV3-1
J: TRBJ2-2
D: TRBD2
CDR3: CASSPPGTSGRAGPGELFF
DNA: TGTGCCAGCAGCCCCCCCGGGACTAGCGGGAGGGCCGGGCCCGGGGAGCTGTTTTTT

size: few
V: TRBV12-3/TRBV12-4
J: TRBJ1-3
D: -
CDR3: CASSIRENRNTIYF
DNA: TGTGCCAGCAGCATCAGGGAGAACCGAAACACCATATATTTT

size: many
V: TRBV13
J: TRBJ1-1
D: -
CDR3: CASSSRGARGTEAFF
DNA: TGTGCCAGCAGCAGTCGTGGGGCGCGGGGGACTGAAGCTTTCTTT

size: once
V: TRBV9
J: TRBJ1-3
D: -
CDR3: CASSAAGGSGNTIYF
DNA: TGTGCCAGCAGCGCGGCAGGAGGATCTGGAAACACCATATATTTT

size: many
V: TRBV3-1
J: TRBJ1-4
D: TRBD1
CDR3: CASSHLGQEISGNNEKLFF
DNA: TGTGCCAGCAGCCACCTAGGACAGGAGATATCTGGCAATAATGAAAAACTGTTTTTT

size: few
V: TRBV10-1
J: TRBJ2-7
D: TRBD2
CDR3: CASREGLAGGYEQYF
DNA: TGCGCCAGCAGAGAAGGACTAGCGGGAGGCTACGAGCAGTACTTC

size: few
V: TRBV7-4
J: TRBJ2-1
D: -
CDR3: CASALDTTNYNEQFF
DNA: TGTGCTAGTGCCCTCGACACAACAAACTACAATGAGCAGTTCTTC

size: many
V: TRBV3-1
J: TRBJ2-2
D: -
CDR3: CASEGPAGELFF
DNA: TGTGCCAGCGAAGGGCCCGCCGGGGAGCTGTTTTTT

size: few
V: TRBV20-1
J: TRBJ1-6
D: TRBD1
CDR3: CSARGTGAVWAYDSPLHF
DNA: TGCAGTGCTAGGGGGACAGGGGCCGTCTGGGCCTATGATTCACCCCTCCACTTT

size: -
V: TRBV28
J: TRBJ2-5
D: -
CDR3: CASISGGGPQETQYF
DNA: TGTGCCAGCATCTCCGGGGGAGGACCCCAAGAGACCCAGTACTTC

size: few
V: TRBV10-3
J: TRBJ2-5
D: -
CDR3: CAISESGSVGETQYF
DNA: TGTGCCATCAGTGAGTCCGGGAGCGTGGGAGAGACCCAGTACTTC

size: -
V: TRBV5-1
J: TRBJ1-1
D: TRBD1
CDR3: CASSLGQGSTEAFF
DNA: TGCGCCAGCAGCTTGGGACAGGGGAGCACTGAAGCTTTCTTT

size: many
V: TRBV11-2
J: TRBJ2-3
D: TRBD1
CDR3: CASSPRTGANTDTQYF
DNA: TGTGCCAGCAGCCCAAGGACAGGGGCCAACACAGATACGCAGTATTTT

size: -
V: TRBV9
J: TRBJ2-7
D: TRBD2
CDR3: CASSAGLAGTYEQYF
DNA: TGTGCCAGCAGCGCGGGACTAGCGGGAACCTACGAGCAGTACTTC

size: -
V: TRBV9
J: TRBJ2-7
D: -
CDR3: CASSAQGIAYEQYF
DNA: TGTGCCAGCAGCGCACAGGGTATAGCCTACGAGCAGTACTTC

size: few
V: TRBV5-5
J: TRBJ2-5
D: TRBD2
CDR3: CASSLGPAGNQETQYF
DNA: TGTGCCAGCAGCTTGGGCCCAGCGGGAAATCAAGAGACCCAGTACTTC

size: many
V: TRBV30
J: TRBJ1-5
D: -
CDR3: CAWSILGYDQPQHF
DNA: TGTGCCTGGAGTATTTTGGGTTATGATCAGCCCCAGCATTTT

size: many
V: TRBV11-3
J: TRBJ2-3
D: -
CDR3: CASSRGGGLDTQYF
DNA: TGTGCCAGCAGCAGAGGGGGAGGTCTAGATACGCAGTATTTT

size: few
V: TRBV19
J: TRBJ1-1
D: TRBD1
CDR3: CASSIPPRLDRVAEAFF
DNA: TGTGCCAGTAGTATCCCCCCGCGCCTGGACAGGGTGGCTGAAGCTTTCTTT

size: -
V: TRBV5-8
J: TRBJ1-6
D: -
CDR3: CASSWGHYNSPLHF
DNA: TGTGCCAGCAGCTGGGGACATTATAATTCACCCCTCCACTTT

size: -
V: TRBV7-2
J: TRBJ2-1
D: TRBD1
CDR3: CASSLQGQNYNEQFF
DNA: TGTGCCAGCAGCTTACAGGGACAGAACTACAATGAGCAGTTCTTC

size: -
V: TRBV5-1
J: TRBJ2-1
D: TRBD2
CDR3: CASSLAVSSGSWANEQFF
DNA: TGCGCCAGCAGCTTGGCCGTGTCTAGCGGGAGCTGGGCCAATGAGCAGTTCTTC

size: -
V: TRBV11-3
J: TRBJ2-1
D: -
CDR3: CASSFNSFGNEQFF
DNA: TGTGCCAGCAGCTTTAACTCCTTTGGGAATGAGCAGTTCTTC

size: -
V: TRBV7-9
J: TRBJ1-6
D: -
CDR3: CASSLSRAGSPLHF
DNA: TGTGCCAGCAGCTTATCCAGGGCAGGGTCACCCCTCCACTTT

size: -
V: TRBV10-3
J: TRBJ1-1
D: -
CDR3: CAISGTGTEAFF
DNA: TGTGCCATCAGCGGCACAGGCACTGAAGCTTTCTTT

size: many
V: TRBV7-2
J: TRBJ2-7
D: TRBD1
CDR3: CASSLEGTGGGYEQYF
DNA: TGTGCCAGCAGCTTAGAGGGGACAGGCGGCGGGTACGAGCAGTACTTC